This TCR beta chain was profiled in a study of shared clonotypes between healthy human individuals. Overall study: CD4 naive and memory got three plates each, CD8 naive two, CD8 memory one.

Study findings and constraints: Across subsets, estimated richness was generally greater for naive than for memory populations. Clonotypes which were not shared had lower generation probabilities than clonotypes that all four donors shared.

The CDR3 spans 16 residues. Per the germline V gene, CDR1 is LGHNA and CDR2 is YNFKEQ. The junction had 3 bases not matched to a gene; V was cut back by 0 bases and J by 0 bases. A remark on this clone: What it binds is not known.

The assay used deep level. The table came from immunoSEQ multiplex PCR; TCRdb's copy has only in-frame clones and leaves some out. The data show more than 2,000,000 clones, approximately 95% seen once. The sample consisted of naive CD4+ T cells from PBMCs. Subset here: CD45RA+ positively selected. The sequence came from a man aged 18 to 29 in good health. Some clones in this sample may be carry-over from other donors' samples. This chain joins TRBV4-2 and TRBJ2-3, with 7 nucleotides matching TRBD2. The CDR3 reads CASSQEGGVSTDTQYF. The CDR3 region has the DNA TGTGCCAGCAGCCAAGAGGGGGGGGTTAGCACAGATACGCAGTATTTT.